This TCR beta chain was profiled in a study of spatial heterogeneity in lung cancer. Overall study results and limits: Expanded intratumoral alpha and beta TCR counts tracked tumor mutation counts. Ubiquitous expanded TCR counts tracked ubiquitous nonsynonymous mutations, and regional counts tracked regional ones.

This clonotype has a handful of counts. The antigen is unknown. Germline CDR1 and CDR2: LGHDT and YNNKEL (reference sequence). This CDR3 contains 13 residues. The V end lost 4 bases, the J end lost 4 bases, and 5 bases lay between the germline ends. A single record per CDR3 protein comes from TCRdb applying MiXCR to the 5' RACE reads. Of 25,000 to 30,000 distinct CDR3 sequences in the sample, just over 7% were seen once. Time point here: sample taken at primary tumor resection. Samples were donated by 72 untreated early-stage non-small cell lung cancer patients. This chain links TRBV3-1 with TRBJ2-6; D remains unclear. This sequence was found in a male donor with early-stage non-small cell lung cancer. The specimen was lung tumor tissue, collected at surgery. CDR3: CASSLYGANVLTF. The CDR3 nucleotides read TGTGCCAGCAGCCTCTACGGGGCCAACGTCCTGACTTTC.